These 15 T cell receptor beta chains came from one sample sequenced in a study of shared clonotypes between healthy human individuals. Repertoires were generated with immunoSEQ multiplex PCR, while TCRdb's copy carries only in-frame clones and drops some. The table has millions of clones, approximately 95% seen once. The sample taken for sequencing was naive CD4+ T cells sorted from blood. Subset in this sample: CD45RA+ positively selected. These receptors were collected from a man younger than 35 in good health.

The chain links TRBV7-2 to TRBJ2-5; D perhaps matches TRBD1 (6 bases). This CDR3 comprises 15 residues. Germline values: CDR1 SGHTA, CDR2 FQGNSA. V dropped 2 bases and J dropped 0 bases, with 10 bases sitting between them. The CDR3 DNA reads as TGTGCCAGCAGCTTACTGGGACAAAACCAAGAGACCCAGTACTTC. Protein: CASSLLGQNQETQYF.

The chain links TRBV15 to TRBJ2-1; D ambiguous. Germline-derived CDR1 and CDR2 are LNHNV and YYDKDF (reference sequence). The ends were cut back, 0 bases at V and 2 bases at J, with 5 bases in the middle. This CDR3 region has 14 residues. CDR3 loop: CATSRDGTYNEQFF. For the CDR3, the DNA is TGTGCCACCAGCAGAGATGGGACCTACAATGAGCAGTTCTTC.

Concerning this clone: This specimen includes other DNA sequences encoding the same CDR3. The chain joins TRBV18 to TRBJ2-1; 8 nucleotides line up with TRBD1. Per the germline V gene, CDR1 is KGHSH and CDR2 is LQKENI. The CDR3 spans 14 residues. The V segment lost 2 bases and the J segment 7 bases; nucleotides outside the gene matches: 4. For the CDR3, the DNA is TGTGCCAGCTCACCAAGGACAGGGACTAATGAGCAGTTCTTC. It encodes CASSPRTGTNEQFF.

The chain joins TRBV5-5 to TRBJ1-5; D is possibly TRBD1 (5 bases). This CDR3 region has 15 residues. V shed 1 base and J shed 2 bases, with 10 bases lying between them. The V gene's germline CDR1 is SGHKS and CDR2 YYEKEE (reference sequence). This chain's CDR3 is CASSLPGFGNQPQHF. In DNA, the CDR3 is TGTGCCAGCAGCTTGCCAGGGTTCGGCAATCAGCCCCAGCATTTT.

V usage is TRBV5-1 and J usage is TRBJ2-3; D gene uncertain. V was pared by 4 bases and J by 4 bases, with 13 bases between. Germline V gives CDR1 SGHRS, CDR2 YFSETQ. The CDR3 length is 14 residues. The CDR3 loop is CASSMGRTPDTQYF. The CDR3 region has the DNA TGCGCCAGCAGCATGGGCAGGACCCCAGATACGCAGTATTTT.

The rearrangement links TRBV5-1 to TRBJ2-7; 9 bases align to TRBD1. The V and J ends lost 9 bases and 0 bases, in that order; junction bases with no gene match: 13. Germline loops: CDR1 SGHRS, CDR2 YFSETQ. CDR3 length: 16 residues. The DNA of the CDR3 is TGCGCCACGGGGATAGGGCGGGACAGGGTCTCCTACGAGCAGTACTTC. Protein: CATGIGRDRVSYEQYF.

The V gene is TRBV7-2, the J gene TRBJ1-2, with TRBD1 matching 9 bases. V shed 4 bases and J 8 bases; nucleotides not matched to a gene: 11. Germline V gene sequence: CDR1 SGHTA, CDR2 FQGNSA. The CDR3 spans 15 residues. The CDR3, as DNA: TGTGCCAGCAGCTATTCGTTACAGGGGGCAGTCGGCTACACCTTC. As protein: CASSYSLQGAVGYTF.

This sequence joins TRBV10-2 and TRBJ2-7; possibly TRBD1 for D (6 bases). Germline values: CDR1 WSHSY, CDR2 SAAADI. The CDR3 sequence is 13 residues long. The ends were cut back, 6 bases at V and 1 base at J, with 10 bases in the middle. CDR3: CASRPTGSYEQYF. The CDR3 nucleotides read TGCGCCAGCAGGCCGACAGGATCCTACGAGCAGTACTTC.

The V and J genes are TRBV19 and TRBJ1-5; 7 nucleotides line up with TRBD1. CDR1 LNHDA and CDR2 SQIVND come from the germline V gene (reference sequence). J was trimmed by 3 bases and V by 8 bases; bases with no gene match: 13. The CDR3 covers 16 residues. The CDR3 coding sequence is TGTGCCAGTTCCTACCCGGCAGGGGGGAACAATCAGCCCCAGCATTTT. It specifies CASSYPAGGNNQPQHF.

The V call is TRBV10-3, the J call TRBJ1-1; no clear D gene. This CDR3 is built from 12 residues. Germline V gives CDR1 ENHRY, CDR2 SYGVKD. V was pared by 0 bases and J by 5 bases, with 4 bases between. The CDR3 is CAISESPTEAFF. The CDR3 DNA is TGTGCCATCAGTGAGTCTCCTACTGAAGCTTTCTTT.

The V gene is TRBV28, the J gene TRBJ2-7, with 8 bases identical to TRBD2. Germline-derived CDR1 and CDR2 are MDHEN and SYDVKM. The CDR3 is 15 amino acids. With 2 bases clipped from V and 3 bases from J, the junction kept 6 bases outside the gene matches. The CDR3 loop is CASSLPRLARYEQYF. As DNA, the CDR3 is TGTGCCAGCAGTTTACCACGACTAGCGCGCTACGAGCAGTACTTC.

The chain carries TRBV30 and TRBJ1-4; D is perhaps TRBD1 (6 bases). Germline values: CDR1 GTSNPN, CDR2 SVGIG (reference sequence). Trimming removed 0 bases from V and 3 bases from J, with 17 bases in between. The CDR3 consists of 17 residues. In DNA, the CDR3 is TGTGCCTGGAGTGTACAGCACGGGGGGCCCCCTAATGAAAAACTGTTTTTT. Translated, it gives CAWSVQHGGPPNEKLFF.

CDR3 amino acids: CASSPGQGATYNSPLHF. Written as DNA, the CDR3 is TGTGCCAGCAGTCCGGGACAGGGGGCAACCTATAATTCACCCCTCCACTTT. The gene calls are TRBV27 and TRBJ1-6; 12 nucleotides line up with TRBD1. From germline, CDR1 is MNHEY and CDR2 SMNVEV (reference sequence). The trim removed 5 bases at V and 2 bases at J, leaving 4 bases unmatched. This CDR3 spans 17 amino acids.

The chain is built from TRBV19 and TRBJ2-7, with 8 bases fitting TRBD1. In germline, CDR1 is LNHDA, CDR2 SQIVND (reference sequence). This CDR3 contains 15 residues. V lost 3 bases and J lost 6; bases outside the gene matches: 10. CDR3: CASSILGTGYSEQYF. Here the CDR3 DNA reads TGTGCCAGTAGTATTTTGGGGACAGGCTATTCCGAGCAGTACTTC.

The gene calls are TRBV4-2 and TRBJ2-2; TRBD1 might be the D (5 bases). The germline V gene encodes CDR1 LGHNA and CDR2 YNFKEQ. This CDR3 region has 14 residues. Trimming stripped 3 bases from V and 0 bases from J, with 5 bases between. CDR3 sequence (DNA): TGTGCCAGCAGCCAGACAGCGAACACCGGGGAGCTGTTTTTT. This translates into CASSQTANTGELFF.